This T cell receptor (beta chain) was documented in a study of blood T cell repertoires in COVID-19. Allocation to cohorts depended on clinical history reported by the participants. In the 2 weeks before study entry, exposed participants met a COVID-19 case, which was PCR-confirmed or clinician-diagnosed. CDR3 size: 16 residues. Germline V gene sequence: CDR1 KGHDR, CDR2 SFDVKD. The V gene end was trimmed by 2 bases and the J gene end by 7 bases; junction bases not matched to a gene: 5. TCRdb keeps only in-frame clones here, not all; method: immunoSEQ multiplex PCR. The sample includes more than 200,000 clones, 80% to 90% of them seen just once.

The specimen was PBMCs or T cells enriched from blood (not recorded which). V gene TRBV24-1 combines with J gene TRBJ2-1, with TRBD2 identical over 12 bases. The source of this sequence is a woman aged 25 to 45 who had been exposed to COVID-19. CDR3 loop: CATSDSGLAGLNEQFF. Written as DNA, the CDR3 is TGTGCCACCAGTGATTCCGGACTAGCGGGATTGAATGAGCAGTTCTTC.